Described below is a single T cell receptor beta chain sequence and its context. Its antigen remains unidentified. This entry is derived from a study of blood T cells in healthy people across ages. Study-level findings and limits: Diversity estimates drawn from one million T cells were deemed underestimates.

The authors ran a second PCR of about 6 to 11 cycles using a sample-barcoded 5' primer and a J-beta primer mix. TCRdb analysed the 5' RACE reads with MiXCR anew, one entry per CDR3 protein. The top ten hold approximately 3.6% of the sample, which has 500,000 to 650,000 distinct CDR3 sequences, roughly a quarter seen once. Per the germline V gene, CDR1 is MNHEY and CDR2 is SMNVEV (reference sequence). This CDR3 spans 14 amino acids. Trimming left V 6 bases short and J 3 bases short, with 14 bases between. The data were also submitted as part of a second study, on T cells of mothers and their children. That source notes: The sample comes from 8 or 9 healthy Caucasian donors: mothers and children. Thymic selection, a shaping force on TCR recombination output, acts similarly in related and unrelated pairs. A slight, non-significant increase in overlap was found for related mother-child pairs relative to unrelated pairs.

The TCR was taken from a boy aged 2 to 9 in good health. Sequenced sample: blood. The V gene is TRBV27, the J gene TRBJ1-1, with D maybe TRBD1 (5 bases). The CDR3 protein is CASRGQGLYTEAFF. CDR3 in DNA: TGTGCCAGCAGAGGTCAGGGACTTTACACTGAAGCTTTCTTT.